Listed below are T cell receptor beta chains from one sample, sequenced in a study of T cell changes during pregnancy in multiple sclerosis. TCRdb keeps only in-frame clones here, not all; method: immunoSEQ multiplex PCR. In the table there are 65,000 to 75,000 clones, 85% to 95% of which are singletons. Sequencing was performed on CD8+ T cells from peripheral blood mononuclear cells, taken in the third trimester of pregnancy. Every receptor here comes from a female donor in good health, enrolled as a control in a pregnancy study. Each CDR3 is given with its conserved first and last residue. D genes are given only for firm matches.

CDR3 protein,V gene,D gene
CASSSNRDRADTEAFF,TRBV9,TRBD1
CASSEGASGANVLTF,TRBV6-1,-
CASSPDRDEAFF,TRBV4-1,TRBD1
CASSLYSGPNTEAFF,TRBV13,-
CAWMLGEGLREQYF,TRBV30,-
CASTGGLSDGYTF,TRBV9,-
CASSPRDSLNTDTQYF,TRBV7-9,-
CASSLAGGGADTQYF,TRBV5-4,TRBD2
CASSQEALAGVNEQFF,TRBV4-1,TRBD2
CASSYTGGTADTQYF,TRBV7-3,TRBD1
CASSGTGDGVFEQFF,TRBV7-8,-
CASSYSNTYEQYF,TRBV6-5,-
CASSQDRTGTEETQYF,TRBV4-3,TRBD1
CASSQIGYTEAFF,TRBV6-1,-
CASSQGLGTYEQYF,TRBV4-2,TRBD2
CASSEGRPPLHF,TRBV6-4,-
CASSLSGGARQPQHF,TRBV27,-
CASSTQGPHEQYF,TRBV5-1,-
CASSGGTSLSAGELFF,TRBV9,TRBD2
CSVEARRGYTF,TRBV29-1,-
CASSLGREETQYF,TRBV5-6,-
CASSSIDRATNEKLFF,TRBV7-9,-
CASSLTGMAGELFF,TRBV25-1,-
CAWSTSQGNTEAFF,TRBV30,-
CASSAPGQGPYF,TRBV9,TRBD1
CASRNRGDSLETQYF,TRBV27,TRBD1
CASSVDNRWDTEAFF,TRBV9,-
CASSFRREDEQFF,TRBV7-9,-
CASSPDSSVSGNTIYF,TRBV6-6,-
CAWWFAAGDGYTF,TRBV30,-
CASSDLPSGGLNYGYTF,TRBV25-1,TRBD1
CASSPSGGKADTQYF,TRBV9,TRBD2
CASSSWDRVEKLFF,TRBV27,TRBD1
CASSARGLTTYEQYF,TRBV7-9,-
CASTGGFQPQHF,TRBV2,-
CASSLASGGWNTEAFF,TRBV5-6,TRBD1
CASSLEGQGVGETQYF,TRBV7-9,TRBD1
CASSSNSHTGTLNYGYTF,TRBV5-6,-
CASSPESAAGSSKQYF,TRBV13,TRBD2
CARERSGRYRTDTQYF,TRBV7-6,-
CASSDMNYGYTF,TRBV27,-
CASSPDQGPSGYTF,TRBV7-9,-
CASSAMTRGSTEAFF,TRBV19,-
CASSQDLQGADEKLFF,TRBV4-3,TRBD1